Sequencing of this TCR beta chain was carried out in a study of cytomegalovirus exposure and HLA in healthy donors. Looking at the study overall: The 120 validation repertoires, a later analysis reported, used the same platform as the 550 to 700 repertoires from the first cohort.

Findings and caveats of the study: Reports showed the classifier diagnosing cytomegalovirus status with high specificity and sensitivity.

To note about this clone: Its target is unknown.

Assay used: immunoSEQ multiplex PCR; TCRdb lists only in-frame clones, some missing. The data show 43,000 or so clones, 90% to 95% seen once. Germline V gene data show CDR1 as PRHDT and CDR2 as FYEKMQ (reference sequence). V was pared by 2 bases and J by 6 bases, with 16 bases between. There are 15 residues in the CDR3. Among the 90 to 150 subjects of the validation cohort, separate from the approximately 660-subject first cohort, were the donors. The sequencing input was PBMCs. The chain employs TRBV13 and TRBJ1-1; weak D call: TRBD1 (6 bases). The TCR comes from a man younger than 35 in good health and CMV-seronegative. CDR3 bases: TGTGCCAGCAGCTTAAGGTCCGGGGGGCGGGCTGAAGCTTTCTTT. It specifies CASSLRSGGRAEAFF.